The T cell receptor beta chain under discussion was sequenced for a study of OX40 agonist ivuxolimab in advanced cancers. Overall study findings and caveats: Certain nonresponders likewise exhibited a low normalized T-cell clonal expansion. Within 6 weeks, CD4+ and CD8+ blood T cells expanded clonally at 0.1 to 3.0 mg/kg.

Note on this clone: Antigen: not known.

Per the germline V gene, CDR1 is PRHDT and CDR2 is FYEKMQ (reference sequence). The V gene lost 0 bases and the J gene lost 6 bases, with 12 bases spanning the gap. This CDR3 is 14 amino acids long. Data came from immunoSEQ multiplex PCR; TCRdb stores just in-frame clones and leaves some out. The table lists 40,000 or so clones, around 88% of them singletons. Anyone with autoimmune disease history or systemic immunosuppression was excluded. The material was CD4+ or CD8+ T cells sorted from blood, obtained in a trial of the OX40 agonist ivuxolimab. The chain combines TRBV13 with TRBJ2-7; a possible D gene is TRBD2 (6 bases). The source of this sequence is an adult with an advanced solid tumor such as melanoma, head and neck, liver or kidney cancer. The CDR3 reads CASSLGRGPREQYF. CDR3 sequence (DNA): TGTGCCAGCAGCTTAGGGCGGGGTCCCCGCGAGCAGTACTTC.